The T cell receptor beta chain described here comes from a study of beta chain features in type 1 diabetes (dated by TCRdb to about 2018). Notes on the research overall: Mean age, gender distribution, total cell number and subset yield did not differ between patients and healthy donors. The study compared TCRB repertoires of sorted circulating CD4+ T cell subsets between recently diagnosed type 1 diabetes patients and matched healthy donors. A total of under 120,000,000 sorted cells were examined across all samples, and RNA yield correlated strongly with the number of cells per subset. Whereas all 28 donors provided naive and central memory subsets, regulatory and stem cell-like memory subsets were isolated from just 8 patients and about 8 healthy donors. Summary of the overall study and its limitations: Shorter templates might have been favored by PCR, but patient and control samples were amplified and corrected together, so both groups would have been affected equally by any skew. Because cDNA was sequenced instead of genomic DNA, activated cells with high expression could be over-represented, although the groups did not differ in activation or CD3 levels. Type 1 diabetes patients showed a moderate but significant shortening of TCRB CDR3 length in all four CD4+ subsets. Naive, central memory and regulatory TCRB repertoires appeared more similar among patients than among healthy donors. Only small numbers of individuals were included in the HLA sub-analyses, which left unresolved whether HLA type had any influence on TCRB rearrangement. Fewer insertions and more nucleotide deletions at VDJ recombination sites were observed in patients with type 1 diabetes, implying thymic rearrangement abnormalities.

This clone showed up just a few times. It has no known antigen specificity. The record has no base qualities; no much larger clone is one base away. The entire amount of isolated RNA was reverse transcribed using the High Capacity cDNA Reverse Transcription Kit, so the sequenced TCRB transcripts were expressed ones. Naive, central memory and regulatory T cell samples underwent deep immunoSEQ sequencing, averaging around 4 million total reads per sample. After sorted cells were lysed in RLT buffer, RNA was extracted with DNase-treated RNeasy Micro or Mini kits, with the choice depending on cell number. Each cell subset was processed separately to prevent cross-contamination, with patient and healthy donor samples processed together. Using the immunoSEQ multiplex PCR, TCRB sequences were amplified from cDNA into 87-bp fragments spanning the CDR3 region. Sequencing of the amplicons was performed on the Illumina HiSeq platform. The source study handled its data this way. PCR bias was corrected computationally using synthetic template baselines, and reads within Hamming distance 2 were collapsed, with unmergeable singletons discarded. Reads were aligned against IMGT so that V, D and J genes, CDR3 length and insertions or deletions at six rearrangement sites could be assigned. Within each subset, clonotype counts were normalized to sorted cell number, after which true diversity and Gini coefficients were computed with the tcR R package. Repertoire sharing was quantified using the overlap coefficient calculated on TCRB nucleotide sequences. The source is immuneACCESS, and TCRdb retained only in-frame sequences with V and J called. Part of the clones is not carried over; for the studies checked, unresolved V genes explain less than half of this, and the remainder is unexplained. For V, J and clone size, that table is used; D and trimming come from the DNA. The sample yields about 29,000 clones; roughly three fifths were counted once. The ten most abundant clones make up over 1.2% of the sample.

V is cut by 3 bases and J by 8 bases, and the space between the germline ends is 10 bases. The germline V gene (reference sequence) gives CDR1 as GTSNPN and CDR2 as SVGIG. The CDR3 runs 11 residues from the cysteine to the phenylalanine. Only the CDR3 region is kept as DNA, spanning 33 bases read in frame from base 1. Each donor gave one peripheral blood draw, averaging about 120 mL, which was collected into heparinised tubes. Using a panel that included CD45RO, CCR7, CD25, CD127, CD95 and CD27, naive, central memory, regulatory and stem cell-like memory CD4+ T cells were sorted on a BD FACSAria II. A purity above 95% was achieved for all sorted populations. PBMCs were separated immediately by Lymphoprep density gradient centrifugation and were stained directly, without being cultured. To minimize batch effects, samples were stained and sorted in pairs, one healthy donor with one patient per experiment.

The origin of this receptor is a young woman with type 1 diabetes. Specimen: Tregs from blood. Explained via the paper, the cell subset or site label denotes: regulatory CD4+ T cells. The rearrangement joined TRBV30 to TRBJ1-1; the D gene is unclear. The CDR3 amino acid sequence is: CAWSGRREAFF. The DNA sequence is TGTGCCTGGAGCGGGAGGAGGGAAGCTTTCTTT.